The next 20 T cell receptor beta chains were all read from a single sample in a study of human T cells and chemical hapten exposure. As to time point: healthy volunteer bleed at 2 weeks. Whole blood that had not been fractionated was the source of extracted total RNA. TCRdb recomputed calls from the RACE reads with MiXCR, one row per CDR3 protein. Of tens of thousands of distinct CDR3 sequences in the sample, less than 4.5% are singletons; the top ten hold around 5.8%. Sequenced sample: whole blood. Receptors originate from a human donor in good health. Some clones in this sample may be carry-over from other donors' samples.

The chain couples TRBV3-1 to TRBJ2-7, with D uncertain. This CDR3 has 13 amino acids. V lost 4 bases, J lost 7 bases, and 14 bases lay in between. From germline, CDR1 is LGHDT and CDR2 YNNKEL (reference sequence). The DNA of the CDR3 is TGTGCCAGCAGCCTAGGTGGGAACCGGGAGCAGTACTTC. This translates into CASSLGGNREQYF.

This clonotype appeared a few times. The chain has TRBV10-1 and TRBJ2-2; D is unresolved. Germline V CDR1 and CDR2: WNHNN, SYGVQD (reference sequence). The CDR3 loop spans 12 amino acids. V was pared by 5 bases and J by 6 bases, with 7 bases between. CDR3 loop: CASSSVAGELFF. CDR3 bases: TGCGCCAGCAGTTCGGTCGCCGGGGAGCTGTTTTTT.

The chain carries TRBV7-6 and TRBJ1-3, with D tentatively TRBD1 (5 bases). The CDR3 length is 17 residues. The ends were cut back, 0 bases at V and 9 bases at J, with 21 bases in the middle. The germline V gene encodes CDR1 SGHVS and CDR2 FNYEAQ. The DNA for the CDR3 is TGTGCCAGCAGCTTAGCGCTTACAGGAGTCTTTGGGGGCACCATATATTTT. Its translation is CASSLALTGVFGGTIYF.

This clonotype has just a few counts. The chain carries TRBV5-6 and TRBJ2-7, with no clear D. Per the germline V gene, CDR1 is SGHDT and CDR2 is YYEEEE. V was trimmed by 1 base and J by 7 bases, leaving 9 bases between them. This CDR3 is built from 12 residues. The CDR3 is CASSLPGQEQYF. The DNA for the CDR3 is TGTGCCAGCAGCTTGCCCGGGCAAGAGCAGTACTTC.

This clonotype has ten or more counts. The gene calls are TRBV7-6 and TRBJ2-1, with D possibly called TRBD1 or TRBD2 (5 bases each). V lost 2 bases to trimming and J lost 1 base, with 18 bases between them. Germline assignment: CDR1 SGHVS and CDR2 FNYEAQ. The CDR3 is 18 residues long. The chain's CDR3 is CASSLWGLKRLSYNEQFF. Written as DNA, the CDR3 is TGTGCCAGCAGCTTATGGGGGTTGAAGCGGCTGTCCTACAATGAGCAGTTCTTC. The variable domain in full, completed from reference TRBV7-6 and TRBJ2-1, reads GAGVSQSPRYKVTKRGQDVALRCDPISGHVSLYWYRQALGQGPEFLTYFNYEAQQDKSGLPNDRFSAERPEGSISTLTIQRTEQRDSAMYRCASSLWGLKRLSYNEQFFGPGTRLTVL.

In this sample, this clonotype turned up many times. The genes are TRBV11-2 and TRBJ2-7; TRBD1 aligns across 7 bases. CDR1 SGHAT and CDR2 FQNNGV come from the germline V gene. The length of the CDR3 is 14 residues. J was trimmed by 5 bases and V by 4 bases; bases with no gene match: 8. CDR3 DNA sequence: TGTGCCAGCAGCTCCCCGGACAGGAGGCACGAGCAGTACTTC. Amino acid sequence: CASSSPDRRHEQYF.

This clonotype was observed a handful of times. The genes are TRBV4-1 and TRBJ2-1, with D possibly being TRBD2 (6 bases). The ends were cut back, 1 base at V and 3 bases at J, with 16 bases in the middle. Germline V gives CDR1 MGHRA, CDR2 YSYEKL. The CDR3 runs to 17 residues. For the CDR3, the DNA is TGCGCCAGCAGCCAAGCTCATGGCGGCGGGATCTACAATGAGCAGTTCTTC. This sequence encodes CASSQAHGGGIYNEQFF.

The J gene is TRBJ2-1, the V gene TRBV5-1; D uncertain. Germline V gene lookup returns CDR1 SGHRS and CDR2 YFSETQ. There are 14 residues in the CDR3. The ends were cut back, 6 bases at V and 0 bases at J, with 10 bases in the middle. The CDR3 is CASKEQPSYNEQFF. The CDR3 nucleotides are TGCGCCAGCAAGGAACAGCCCTCCTACAATGAGCAGTTCTTC.

The gene calls are TRBV7-9 and TRBJ1-6; 9 bases fit TRBD1. Germline V lookup: CDR1 SEHNR, CDR2 FQNEAQ (reference sequence). This CDR3 is built from 15 residues. The trim removed 4 bases at V and 5 bases at J, leaving 3 bases unmatched. In DNA form, the CDR3 reads TGTGCCAGCAGCTCTGGACAGGGGAATAATTCACCCCTCCACTTT. This gives the protein CASSSGQGNNSPLHF.

This clonotype turned up a few times. The V gene is TRBV24-1, the J gene TRBJ2-3, with D hard to call. Germline loops: CDR1 KGHDR, CDR2 SFDVKD. V was shortened by 10 bases and J by 4 bases, with 14 bases between the two germline ends. This CDR3 is built from 13 residues. The CDR3 sequence: CATNDGLADTQYF. The CDR3 nucleotides read TGTGCCACAAACGACGGGCTGGCAGATACGCAGTATTTT.

This clonotype was detected many times. This chain uses TRBV12-3 or TRBV12-4 with TRBJ2-2; TRBD2 matches 14 bases. V shed 10 bases and J 4 bases; nucleotides not matched to a gene: 5. The CDR3 extends over 15 amino acids. CDR3 loop: CANPGTSGSTGELFF. The CDR3 nucleotides read TGTGCCAACCCAGGGACTAGCGGGAGCACCGGGGAGCTGTTTTTT.

This clonotype was observed many times. The chain employs TRBV20-1 and TRBJ1-1; TRBD1 might be the D (6 bases). Trimming shortened V by 4 bases and J by 4 bases, and 19 bases separated the two germline ends. The CDR3 extends over 15 amino acids. Germline assignment: CDR1 DFQATT and CDR2 SNEGSKA (reference sequence). In DNA, the CDR3 is TGCAGTGCTAAGCAGGGGAGCATTGGAGGCACTGAAGCTTTCTTT. Its protein is CSAKQGSIGGTEAFF.

Many counts were recorded for this clonotype. The V call is TRBV9, the J call TRBJ1-1; TRBD1 matches 7 bases. The germline V gene encodes CDR1 SGDLS and CDR2 YYNGEE. This CDR3 is 14 amino acids long. The V segment lost 4 bases and the J segment 2 bases; nucleotides outside the gene matches: 5. The CDR3 sequence: CASSPRDSNTEAFF. In DNA, the CDR3 is TGTGCCAGCAGCCCCCGGGACAGTAACACTGAAGCTTTCTTT. Variable domain in full (rest from reference TRBV9 and TRBJ1-1): DSGVTQTPKHLITATGQRVTLRCSPRSGDLSVYWYQQSLDQGLQFLIQYYNGEERAKGNILERFSAQQFPDLHSELNLSSLELGDSALYFCASSPRDSNTEAFFGQGTRLTVV.

This clonotype was observed many times. V usage is TRBV29-1 and J usage is TRBJ2-7, with 16 bases matching TRBD2. Germline CDR1 is SQVTM and CDR2 is ANQGSEA. The CDR3 totals 17 residues. Germline trimming cut 1 base from V and 7 bases from J; bases unmatched to any gene: 10. CDR3 DNA sequence: TGCAGCGTTGAAGCCTCCGGGACTAGCGGGAGGGTGGGGGAGCAGTACTTC. Encoded protein: CSVEASGTSGRVGEQYF.

This chain links TRBV6-2 or TRBV6-3 with TRBJ1-2, with D uncertain. The CDR3 runs 14 residues. Germline CDR1 reads MNHEY; CDR2 reads SVGEGT. V lost 6 bases, J lost 3 bases, and 14 bases lay in between. The CDR3 region is CASSKRQVHYGYTF. The CDR3 nucleotides are TGTGCCAGCAGCAAGAGGCAGGTCCACTATGGCTACACCTTC.

This clonotype was seen at least ten times. The CDR3 DNA follows: TGTGCCAGCAGTTTAATAGCGGGAGACACGCAGTATTTT. Encoded protein: CASSLIAGDTQYF. This chain uses TRBV12-3 or TRBV12-4 with TRBJ2-3; 9 bases align to TRBD2. The CDR3 totals 13 residues. The junction had 3 bases not matched to a gene; V was cut back by 2 bases and J by 9 bases.

V and J are TRBV29-1 and TRBJ1-2; D uncertain. V was cut by 3 bases and J by 3 bases, with 11 bases left in between. CDR3 length: 13 residues. Germline V gene data show CDR1 as SQVTM and CDR2 as ANQGSEA. DNA for the CDR3: TGCAGCGTTGATAGGGAGGAGGACTATGGCTACACCTTC. This translates into CSVDREEDYGYTF.

This clonotype was observed a few times. This chain uses TRBV12-3 or TRBV12-4 with TRBJ1-1, with D unresolved. The CDR3 runs to 14 residues. Between the trimmed V and J ends, which lost 5 bases and 1 base, there was a span of 11 bases. The CDR3 DNA follows: TGTGCCAGCAGTGCCTTAGATACGAACACTGAAGCTTTCTTT. This gives the protein CASSALDTNTEAFF.

This clonotype was counted many times. The V gene is TRBV7-2, the J gene TRBJ1-1, with D tentatively TRBD1 (6 bases). CDR3 length: 15 residues. CDR1 is SGHTA, CDR2 FQGNSA, per germline. Trimming removed 5 bases from V and 0 bases from J, with 13 bases in between. CDR3: CASSPQGSLNTEAFF. The CDR3 region has the DNA TGTGCCAGCAGCCCGCAGGGGTCCCTGAACACTGAAGCTTTCTTT.

This clonotype was seen ten or more times. The CDR3 region has the DNA TGCAGCGTTGAGGAGAGGGCCCGGTACAATGAGCAGTTCTTC. Translation: CSVEERARYNEQFF. The chain employs TRBV29-1 and TRBJ2-1; perhaps TRBD2 as D (5 bases). Deletions cut 3 bases from V and 4 bases from J, with 13 bases between. The CDR3 is 14 residues long. The germline gives CDR1 SQVTM, CDR2 ANQGSEA.